This T cell receptor (beta chain) was sequenced for a study of tumor-infiltrating lymphocytes in primary liver carcinoma. Study summary: Each of the samples returned roughly 3.65 to 7.5 million productive TCRbeta reads (a yield similar across tissue types).

As for this clonotype: Germline and junction disagree at one end, which may indicate a read error.

A constant-region primer primed TCR beta cDNA synthesis from 400 to 600 ng of total RNA. Three nested multiplex PCR rounds of slightly modified ARM-PCR generated TCR beta libraries. It was with TRBV1-TRBV30 forward primers and a C-beta reverse primer that the first two PCR rounds were run, at 10 cycles each. MiXCR, applied by TCRdb to the multiplex PCR reads, yields one record per CDR3 protein. The table lists some 320,000 distinct CDR3 sequences, 60% to 80% of them singletons. The CDR3 spans 12 residues. Per the germline V gene, CDR1 is MNHEY and CDR2 is SVGAGI. RNA isolated from unsorted whole blood supplied the blood RNA, with germline DNA also extracted. It was before surgery that four milliliters of peripheral blood were collected.

Sequenced material: peripheral blood. This sequence originates from a man aged 40-55 years with primary liver carcinoma and hepatitis B virus infection. The V and J genes are TRBV6-5 and TRBJ2-2, with D uncertain. The CDR3 spells CASRGNTRELFF. The CDR3 DNA follows: TGTGCCAGCAGGGGTAACACCAGGGAGCTGTTTTTT.